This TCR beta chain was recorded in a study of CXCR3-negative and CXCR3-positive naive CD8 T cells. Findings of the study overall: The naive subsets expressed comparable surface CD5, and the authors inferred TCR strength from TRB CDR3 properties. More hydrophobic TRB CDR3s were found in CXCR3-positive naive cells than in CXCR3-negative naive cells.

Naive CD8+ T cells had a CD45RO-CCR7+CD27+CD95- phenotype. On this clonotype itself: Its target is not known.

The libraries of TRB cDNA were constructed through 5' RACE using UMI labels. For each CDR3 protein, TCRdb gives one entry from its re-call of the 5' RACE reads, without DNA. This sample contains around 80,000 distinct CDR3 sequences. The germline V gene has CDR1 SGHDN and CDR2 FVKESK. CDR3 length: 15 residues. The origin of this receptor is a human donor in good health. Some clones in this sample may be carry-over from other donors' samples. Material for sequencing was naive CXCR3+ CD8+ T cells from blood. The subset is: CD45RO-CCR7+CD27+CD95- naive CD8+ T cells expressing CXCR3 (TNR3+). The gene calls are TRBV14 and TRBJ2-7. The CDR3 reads CASSQLTGSSYEQYF.